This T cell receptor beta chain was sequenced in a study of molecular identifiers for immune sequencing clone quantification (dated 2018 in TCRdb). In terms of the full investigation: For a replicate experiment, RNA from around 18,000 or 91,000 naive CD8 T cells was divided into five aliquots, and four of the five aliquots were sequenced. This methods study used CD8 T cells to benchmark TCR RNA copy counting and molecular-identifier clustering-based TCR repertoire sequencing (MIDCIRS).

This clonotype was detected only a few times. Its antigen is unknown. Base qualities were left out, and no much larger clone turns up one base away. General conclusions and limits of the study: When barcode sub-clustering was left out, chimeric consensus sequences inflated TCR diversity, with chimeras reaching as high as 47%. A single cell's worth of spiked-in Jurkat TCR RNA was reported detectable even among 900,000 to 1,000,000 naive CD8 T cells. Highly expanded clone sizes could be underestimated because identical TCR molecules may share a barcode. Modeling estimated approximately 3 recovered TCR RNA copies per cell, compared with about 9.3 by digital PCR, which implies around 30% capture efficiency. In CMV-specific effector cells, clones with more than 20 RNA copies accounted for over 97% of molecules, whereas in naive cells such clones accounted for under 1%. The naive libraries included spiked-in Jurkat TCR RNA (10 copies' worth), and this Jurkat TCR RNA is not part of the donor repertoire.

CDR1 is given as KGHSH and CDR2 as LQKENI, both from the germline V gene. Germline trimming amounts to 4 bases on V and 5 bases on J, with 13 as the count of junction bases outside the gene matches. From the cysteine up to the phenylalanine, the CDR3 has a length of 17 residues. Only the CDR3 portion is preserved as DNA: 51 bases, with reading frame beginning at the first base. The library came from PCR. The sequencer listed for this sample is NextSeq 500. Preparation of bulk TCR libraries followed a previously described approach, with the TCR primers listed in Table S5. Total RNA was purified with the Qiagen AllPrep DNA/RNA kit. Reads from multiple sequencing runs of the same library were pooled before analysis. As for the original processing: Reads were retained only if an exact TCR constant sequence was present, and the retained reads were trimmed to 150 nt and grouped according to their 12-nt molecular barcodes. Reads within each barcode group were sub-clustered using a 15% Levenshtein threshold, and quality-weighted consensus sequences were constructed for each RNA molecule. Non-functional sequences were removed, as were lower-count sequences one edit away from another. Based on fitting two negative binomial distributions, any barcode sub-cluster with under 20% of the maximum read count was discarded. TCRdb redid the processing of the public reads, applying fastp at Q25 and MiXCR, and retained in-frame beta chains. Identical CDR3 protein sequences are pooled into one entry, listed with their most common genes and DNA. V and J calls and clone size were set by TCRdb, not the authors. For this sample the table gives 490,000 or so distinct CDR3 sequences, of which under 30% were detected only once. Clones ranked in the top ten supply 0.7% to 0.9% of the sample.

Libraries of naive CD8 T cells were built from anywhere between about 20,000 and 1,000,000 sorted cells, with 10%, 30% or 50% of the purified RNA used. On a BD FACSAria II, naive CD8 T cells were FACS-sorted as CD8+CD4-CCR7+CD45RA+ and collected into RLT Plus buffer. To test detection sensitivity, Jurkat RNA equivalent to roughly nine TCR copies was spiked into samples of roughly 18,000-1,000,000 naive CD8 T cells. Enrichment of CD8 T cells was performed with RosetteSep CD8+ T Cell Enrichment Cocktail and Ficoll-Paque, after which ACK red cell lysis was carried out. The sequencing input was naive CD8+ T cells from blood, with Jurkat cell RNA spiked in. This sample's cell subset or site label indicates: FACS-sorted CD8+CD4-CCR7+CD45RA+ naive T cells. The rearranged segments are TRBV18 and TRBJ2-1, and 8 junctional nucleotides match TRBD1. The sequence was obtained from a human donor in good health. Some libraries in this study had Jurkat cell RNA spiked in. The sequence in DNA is TGTGCCAGCTCACTAACGCTGGGACAGGACCCTGACAATGAGCAGTTCTTC. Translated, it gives CASSLTLGQDPDNEQFF.